Listed here are 9 T cell receptor beta chains from one sample, sequenced in a study of blood T cell repertoires in COVID-19. Repertoires were generated with immunoSEQ multiplex PCR, while TCRdb's copy carries only in-frame clones and drops some. Of about 200,000 clones in the sample, around 85% are singletons; the top ten hold approximately 0.75%. The sequenced sample was peripheral blood. These receptors originate from a woman between 65 and 79 years old with acute or convalescent COVID-19.

The chain employs TRBV7-8 and TRBJ2-3, with TRBD1 as a possible D gene (6 bases). The CDR3 runs 17 residues. Between the trimmed V and J ends, which lost 5 bases and 0 bases, there was a span of 18 bases. Germline values: CDR1 SGHVS, CDR2 FQNEAQ. The DNA of the CDR3 is TGTGCCAGCAGCCGGAGAATCGGGACAACCAGCACAGATACGCAGTATTTT. Amino acids: CASSRRIGTTSTDTQYF.

This clone was detected only once. The chain has TRBV3-1 (or the pseudogene TRBV3-2) and TRBJ1-1; D is perhaps TRBD1 (5 bases). Germline CDR1 LGHDT, CDR2 YNNKEL (reference sequence). Trimming stripped 3 bases from V and 12 bases from J, with 20 bases between. CDR3 length equals 14 residues. The CDR3 spells CASSHYSRTRGTFF. CDR3 DNA sequence: TGTGCCAGCAGCCATTACAGCCGAACAAGGGGAACTTTCTTT.

This chain joins TRBV27 and TRBJ2-5; possible D gene TRBD1, 6 bases. CDR3 length: 13 residues. V lost 6 bases to trimming and J lost 4 bases, with 12 bases between them. Per the germline V gene, CDR1 is MNHEY and CDR2 is SMNVEV (reference sequence). The CDR3 sequence is CASSPSGVETQYF. In DNA, the CDR3 is TGTGCCAGCAGCCCCTCAGGGGTAGAGACCCAGTACTTC.

This chain uses TRBV18 with TRBJ1-2; D is unclear. V lost 6 bases to trimming and J lost 8 bases, with 13 bases between them. Per the germline V gene, CDR1 is KGHSH and CDR2 is LQKENI. There are 12 residues in the CDR3. The DNA of the CDR3 is TGTGCCAGCTCCCCCGGGGTTGTGGGCTACACCTTC. This translates into CASSPGVVGYTF.

The chain carries TRBV14 and TRBJ1-2; D perhaps matches TRBD1 (6 bases). Deletions cut 5 bases from V and 4 bases from J, with 17 bases between. The CDR3 covers 15 residues. Germline V gene sequence: CDR1 SGHDN, CDR2 FVKESK. In DNA form, the CDR3 reads TGTGCCAGCAGCGGAAGCGGGGGGCCGTTCTATGGCTACACCTTC. Its translation is CASSGSGGPFYGYTF. The full variable domain, its missing parts supplied by reference TRBV14 and TRBJ1-2, is EAGVTQFPSHSVIEKGQTVTLRCDPISGHDNLYWYRRVMGKEIKFLLHFVKESKQDESGMPNNRFLAERTGGTYSTLKVQPAELEDSGVYFCASSGSGGPFYGYTFGSGTRLTVV.

The chain recombines TRBV7-7 with TRBJ2-7; D call uncertain. Germline assignment: CDR1 SSHAT and CDR2 FNYEAQ (reference sequence). The CDR3 spans 14 residues. Trimming pared 1 base from V and 3 bases from J, leaving 10 bases between. The CDR3 region has the DNA TGTGCCAGCAGCTTAGACTTAACAGACTACGAGCAGTACTTC. It specifies CASSLDLTDYEQYF.

The rearrangement joins TRBV4-2 to TRBJ1-5; TRBD1 matches 7 bases. The CDR3 is made up of 17 amino acids. After removal of 1 base from V and 2 bases from J, the junction contained 8 bases not matched to a gene. From germline, CDR1 is LGHNA and CDR2 YNFKEQ. In nucleotides, the CDR3 is TGTGCCAGCAGCCAAGGGCTAAGGGGGCCGGGCAATCAGCCCCAGCATTTT. It is translated as CASSQGLRGPGNQPQHF.

A remark on this clone: This CDR3 is also generated by other DNA sequences in the sample. The rearrangement links TRBV4-2 to TRBJ2-7, with 8 bases identical to TRBD1. The junction had 0 bases not matched to a gene; V was cut back by 0 bases and J by 2 bases. Per germline, CDR1 LGHNA and CDR2 YNFKEQ. The CDR3 has 14 amino acids. Here the CDR3 reads CASSQDRGPYEQYF. In DNA, the CDR3 is TGTGCCAGCAGCCAAGACAGGGGGCCCTACGAGCAGTACTTC.

The chain uses TRBV19 and TRBJ1-2; 7 bases are shared with TRBD1. V was clipped by 1 base and J by 4 bases; unmatched bases: 12. This CDR3 has 17 residues. Per the germline V gene, CDR1 is LNHDA and CDR2 is SQIVND (reference sequence). The CDR3: CASSIGFGRGKFYGYTF. DNA of the CDR3: TGTGCCAGTAGTATAGGTTTCGGCAGGGGGAAGTTCTATGGCTACACCTTC.